The 4 T cell receptor beta chains presented below share a single source sample, sequenced in a study of shared clonotypes between healthy human individuals. The data were produced by immunoSEQ multiplex PCR, yet TCRdb's version contains in-frame clones alone and is incomplete. The profile shows hundreds of thousands of clones, more than 75% of them singletons. The sequencing sample was made of PBMCs. The receptors derive from a woman in her forties in good health. Some clones in this sample may be carry-over from other donors' samples.

The chain carries TRBV7-2 and TRBJ2-7; D unresolved. The germline gives CDR1 SGHTA, CDR2 FQGNSA. V dropped 5 bases and J dropped 0 bases, with 14 bases sitting between them. The CDR3 totals 15 residues. CDR3 protein: CASSPQQASSYEQYF. Written as DNA, the CDR3 is TGTGCCAGCAGCCCACAGCAAGCGAGCTCCTACGAGCAGTACTTC.

About this clone itself: This specimen includes other DNA sequences encoding the same CDR3. The chain is built from TRBV5-1 and TRBJ2-6; D not certain. Per the germline V gene, CDR1 is SGHRS and CDR2 is YFSETQ. The CDR3 is 15 amino acids. V shed 0 bases and J shed 0 bases, with 4 bases lying between them. The CDR3 region is CASSLDSSGANVLTF. CDR3 nucleotides: TGCGCCAGCAGCTTGGACAGCTCTGGGGCCAACGTCCTGACTTTC.

This clone has just one count. This rearrangement joins TRBV30 to TRBJ1-1; 10 bases fit TRBD1. Germline values: CDR1 GTSNPN, CDR2 SVGIG (reference sequence). This CDR3 is built from 14 residues. V was pared by 8 bases and J by 1 base, with 7 bases of the junction left unmatched. The CDR3 protein is CARRDRGPNTEAFF. DNA of the CDR3: TGTGCCCGCCGGGACAGGGGTCCGAACACTGAAGCTTTCTTT.

CDR3 residues: CSVVQQGVETQYF. DNA for the CDR3: TGCAGCGTTGTACAACAGGGTGTGGAGACCCAGTACTTC. The chain employs TRBV29-1 and TRBJ2-5; the D gene is possibly TRBD1 (6 bases). The germline V gene encodes CDR1 SQVTM and CDR2 ANQGSEA. Trimming took off 4 bases at V and 5 bases at J, with 14 bases between the two ends. This CDR3 has 13 amino acids.